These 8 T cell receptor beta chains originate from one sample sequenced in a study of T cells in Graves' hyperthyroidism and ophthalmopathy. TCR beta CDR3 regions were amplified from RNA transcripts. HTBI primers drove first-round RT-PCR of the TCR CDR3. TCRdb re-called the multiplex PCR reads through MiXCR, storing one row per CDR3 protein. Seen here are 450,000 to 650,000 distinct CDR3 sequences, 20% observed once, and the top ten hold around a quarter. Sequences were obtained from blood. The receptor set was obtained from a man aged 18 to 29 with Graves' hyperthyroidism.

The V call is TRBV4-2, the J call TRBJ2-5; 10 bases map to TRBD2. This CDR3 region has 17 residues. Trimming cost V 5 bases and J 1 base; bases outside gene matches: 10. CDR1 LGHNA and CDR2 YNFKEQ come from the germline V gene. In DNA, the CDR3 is TGTGCCAGCAGCTGGACTAGCGGAAGTGGAGGCCAAGAGACCCAGTACTTC. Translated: CASSWTSGSGGQETQYF.

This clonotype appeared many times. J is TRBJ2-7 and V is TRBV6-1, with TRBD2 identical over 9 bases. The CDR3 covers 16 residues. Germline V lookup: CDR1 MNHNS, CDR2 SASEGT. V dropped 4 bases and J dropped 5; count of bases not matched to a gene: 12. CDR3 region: CASSGVHGLAYNEQYF. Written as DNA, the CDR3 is TGTGCCAGCAGTGGGGTACACGGACTAGCGTACAACGAGCAGTACTTC.

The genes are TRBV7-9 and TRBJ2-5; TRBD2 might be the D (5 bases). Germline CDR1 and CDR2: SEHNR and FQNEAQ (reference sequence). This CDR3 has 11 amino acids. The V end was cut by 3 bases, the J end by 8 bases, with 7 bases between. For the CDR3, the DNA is TGTGCCAGCAGCTTCGGGGTAACCCAGTACTTC. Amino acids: CASSFGVTQYF.

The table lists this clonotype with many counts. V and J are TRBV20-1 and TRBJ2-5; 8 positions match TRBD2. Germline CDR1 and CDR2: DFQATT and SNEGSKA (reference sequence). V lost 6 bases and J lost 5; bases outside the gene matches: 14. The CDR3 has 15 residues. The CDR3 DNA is TGCAGTGCCGATGGGGCAGCGGGGGTAGGGGAGACCCAGTACTTC. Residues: CSADGAAGVGETQYF.

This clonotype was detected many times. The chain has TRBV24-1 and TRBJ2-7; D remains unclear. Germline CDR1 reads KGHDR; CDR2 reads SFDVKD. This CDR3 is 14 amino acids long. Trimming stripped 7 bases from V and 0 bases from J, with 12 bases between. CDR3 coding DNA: TGTGCCACCAGCGCCAACAGAGACTCCTACGAGCAGTACTTC. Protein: CATSANRDSYEQYF.

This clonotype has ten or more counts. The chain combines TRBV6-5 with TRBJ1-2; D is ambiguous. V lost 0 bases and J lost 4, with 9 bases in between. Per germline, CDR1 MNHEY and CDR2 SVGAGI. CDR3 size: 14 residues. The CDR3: CASSYSAGLYGYTF. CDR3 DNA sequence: TGTGCCAGCAGTTACTCCGCAGGCCTCTATGGCTACACCTTC.

CDR3 sequence: CASSRPRTSDLSSYEQYF. CDR3 nucleotide sequence: TGTGCCAGCAGTCGTCCCCGGACTAGCGACCTGAGCTCCTACGAGCAGTACTTC. This chain uses TRBV12-3 or TRBV12-4 with TRBJ2-7; 9 bases map to TRBD2. Losses at the gene ends were 5 bases for V and 0 bases for J; bases not matched to a gene: 14. The CDR3 runs 18 residues.

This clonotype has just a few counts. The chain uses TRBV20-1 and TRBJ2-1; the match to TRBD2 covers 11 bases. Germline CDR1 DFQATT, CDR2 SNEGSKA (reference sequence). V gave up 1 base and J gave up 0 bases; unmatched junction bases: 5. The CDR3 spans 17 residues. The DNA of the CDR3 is TGCAGTGCTAGAGGTCTAGCGGGGGGCCGCTCCTACAATGAGCAGTTCTTC. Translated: CSARGLAGGRSYNEQFF.